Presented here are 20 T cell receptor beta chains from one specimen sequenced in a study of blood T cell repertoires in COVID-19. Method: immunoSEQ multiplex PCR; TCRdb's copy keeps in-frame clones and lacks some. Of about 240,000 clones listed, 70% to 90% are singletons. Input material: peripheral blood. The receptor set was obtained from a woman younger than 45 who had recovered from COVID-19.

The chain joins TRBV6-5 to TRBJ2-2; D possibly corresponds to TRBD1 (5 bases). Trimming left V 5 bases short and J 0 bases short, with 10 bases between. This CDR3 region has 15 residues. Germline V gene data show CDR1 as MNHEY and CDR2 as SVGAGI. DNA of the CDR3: TGTGCCAGCAGTCTAATAGGGGCGAACACCGGGGAGCTGTTTTTT. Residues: CASSLIGANTGELFF.

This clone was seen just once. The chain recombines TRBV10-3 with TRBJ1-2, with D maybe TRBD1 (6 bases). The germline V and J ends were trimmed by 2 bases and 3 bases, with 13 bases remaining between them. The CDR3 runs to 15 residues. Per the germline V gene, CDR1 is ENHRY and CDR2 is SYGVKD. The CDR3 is CAISEDPRGYYGYTF. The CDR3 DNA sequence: TGTGCCATCAGTGAGGACCCAAGGGGGTACTATGGCTACACCTTC.

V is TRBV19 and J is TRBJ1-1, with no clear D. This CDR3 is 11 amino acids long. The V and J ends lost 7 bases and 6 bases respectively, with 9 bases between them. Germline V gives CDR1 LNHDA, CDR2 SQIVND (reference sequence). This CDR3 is CASTRPSEAFF. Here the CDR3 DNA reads TGTGCCAGTACCCGTCCCTCTGAAGCTTTCTTT.

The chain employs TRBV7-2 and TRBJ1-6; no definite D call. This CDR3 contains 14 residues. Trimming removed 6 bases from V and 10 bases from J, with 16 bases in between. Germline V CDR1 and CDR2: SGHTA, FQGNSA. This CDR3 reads CASSKPGGGSPLHF. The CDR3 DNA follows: TGTGCCAGCAGTAAACCGGGCGGAGGATCACCCCTCCACTTT.

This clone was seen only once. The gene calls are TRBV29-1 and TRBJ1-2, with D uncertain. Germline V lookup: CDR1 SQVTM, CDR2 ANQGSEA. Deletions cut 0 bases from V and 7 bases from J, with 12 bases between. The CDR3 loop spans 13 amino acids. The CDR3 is CSVEDRQPGGYTF. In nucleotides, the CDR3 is TGCAGCGTTGAAGATCGGCAACCAGGTGGCTACACCTTC.

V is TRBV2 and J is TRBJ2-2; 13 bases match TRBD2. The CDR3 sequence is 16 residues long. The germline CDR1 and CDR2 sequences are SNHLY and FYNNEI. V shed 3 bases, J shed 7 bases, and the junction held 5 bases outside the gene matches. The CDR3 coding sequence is TGTGCCAGCAGTGACGGACTAGCGGGGGTAGGCGGGGAGCTGTTTTTT. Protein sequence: CASSDGLAGVGGELFF.

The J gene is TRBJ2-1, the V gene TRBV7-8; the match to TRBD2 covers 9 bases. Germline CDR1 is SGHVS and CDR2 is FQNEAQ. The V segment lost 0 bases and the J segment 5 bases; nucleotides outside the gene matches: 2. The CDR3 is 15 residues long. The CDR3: CASSLALAGDNEQFF. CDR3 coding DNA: TGTGCCAGCAGCTTAGCATTAGCGGGGGACAATGAGCAGTTCTTC.

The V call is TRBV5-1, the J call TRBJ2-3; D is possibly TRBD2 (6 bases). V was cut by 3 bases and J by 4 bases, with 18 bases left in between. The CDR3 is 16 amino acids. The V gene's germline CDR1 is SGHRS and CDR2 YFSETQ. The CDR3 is CASSSVGGVGADTQYF. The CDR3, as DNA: TGCGCCAGCAGCTCAGTGGGCGGGGTGGGGGCAGATACGCAGTATTTT.

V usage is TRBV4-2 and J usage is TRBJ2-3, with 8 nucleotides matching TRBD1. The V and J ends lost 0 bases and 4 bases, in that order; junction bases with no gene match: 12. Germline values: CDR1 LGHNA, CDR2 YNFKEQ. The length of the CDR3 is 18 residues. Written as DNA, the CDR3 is TGTGCCAGCAGCCAAGAGGGACAGGCAGGGGGCTTCGCAGATACGCAGTATTTT. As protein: CASSQEGQAGGFADTQYF.

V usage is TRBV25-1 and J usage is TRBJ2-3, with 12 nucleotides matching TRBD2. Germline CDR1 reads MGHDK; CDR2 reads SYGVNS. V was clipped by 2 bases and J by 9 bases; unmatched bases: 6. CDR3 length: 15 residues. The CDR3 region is CASSEGTGTSGTQYF. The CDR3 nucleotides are TGTGCCAGCAGTGAAGGGACCGGGACTAGCGGGACGCAGTATTTT.

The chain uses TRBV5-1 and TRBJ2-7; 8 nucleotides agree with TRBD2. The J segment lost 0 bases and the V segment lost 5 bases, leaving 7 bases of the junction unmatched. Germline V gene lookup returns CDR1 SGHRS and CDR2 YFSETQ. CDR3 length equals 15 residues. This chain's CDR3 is CASRGLRGDSYEQYF. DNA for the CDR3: TGCGCCAGCAGGGGCCTGCGGGGGGACTCCTACGAGCAGTACTTC.

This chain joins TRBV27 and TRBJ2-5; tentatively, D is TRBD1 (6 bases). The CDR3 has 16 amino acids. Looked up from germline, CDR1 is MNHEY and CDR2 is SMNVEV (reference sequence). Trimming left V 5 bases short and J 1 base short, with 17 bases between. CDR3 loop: CASSKTTGLGQETQYF. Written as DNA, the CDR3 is TGTGCCAGCAGTAAAACAACAGGGTTGGGCCAAGAGACCCAGTACTTC.

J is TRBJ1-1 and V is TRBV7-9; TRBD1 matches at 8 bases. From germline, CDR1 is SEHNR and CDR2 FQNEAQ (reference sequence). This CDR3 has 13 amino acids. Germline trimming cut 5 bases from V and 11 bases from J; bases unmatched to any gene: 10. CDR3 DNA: TGTGCCAGCAGCCAAGAAACAGGGGGGCACGCTTTCTTT. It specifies CASSQETGGHAFF.

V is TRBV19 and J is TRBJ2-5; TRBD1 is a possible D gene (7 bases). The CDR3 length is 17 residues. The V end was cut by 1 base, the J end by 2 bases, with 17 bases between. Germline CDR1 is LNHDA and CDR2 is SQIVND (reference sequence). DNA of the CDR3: TGTGCCAGTAGTATAGGGCGGGGCAGGGGGTATCAAGAGACCCAGTACTTC. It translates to CASSIGRGRGYQETQYF.

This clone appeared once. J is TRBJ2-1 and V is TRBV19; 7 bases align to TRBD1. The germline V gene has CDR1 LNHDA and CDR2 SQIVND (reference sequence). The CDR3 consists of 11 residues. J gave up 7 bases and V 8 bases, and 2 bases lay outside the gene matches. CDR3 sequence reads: CASRQGNEQFF. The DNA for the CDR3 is TGTGCCAGTCGACAGGGAAATGAGCAGTTCTTC.

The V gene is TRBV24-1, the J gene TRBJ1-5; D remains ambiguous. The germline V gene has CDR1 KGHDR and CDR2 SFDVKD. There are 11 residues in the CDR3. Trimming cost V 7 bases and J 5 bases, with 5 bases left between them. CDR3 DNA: TGTGCCACCAGAGGAGATCAGCCCCAGCATTTT. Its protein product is CATRGDQPQHF.

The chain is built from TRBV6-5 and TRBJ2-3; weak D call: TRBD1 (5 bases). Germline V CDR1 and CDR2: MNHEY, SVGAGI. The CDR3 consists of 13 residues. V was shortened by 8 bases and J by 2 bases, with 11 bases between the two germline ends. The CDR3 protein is CASRQGATDTQYF. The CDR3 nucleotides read TGTGCCAGCCGTCAGGGCGCCACAGATACGCAGTATTTT.

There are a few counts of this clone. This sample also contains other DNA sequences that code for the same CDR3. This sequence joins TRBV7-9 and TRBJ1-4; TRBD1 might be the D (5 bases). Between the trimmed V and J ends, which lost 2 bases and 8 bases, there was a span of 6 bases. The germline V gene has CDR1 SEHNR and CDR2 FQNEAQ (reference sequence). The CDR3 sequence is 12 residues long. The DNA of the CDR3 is TGTGCCAGCAGCTTACAGGGAGAAAAACTGTTTTTT. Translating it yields CASSLQGEKLFF.

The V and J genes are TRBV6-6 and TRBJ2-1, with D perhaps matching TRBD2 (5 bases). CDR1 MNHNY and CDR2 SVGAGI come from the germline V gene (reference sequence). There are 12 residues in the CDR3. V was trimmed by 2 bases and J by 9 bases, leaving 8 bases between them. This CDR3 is CASSYGRAEQFF. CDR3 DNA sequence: TGTGCCAGCAGTTACGGGCGGGCTGAGCAGTTCTTC.

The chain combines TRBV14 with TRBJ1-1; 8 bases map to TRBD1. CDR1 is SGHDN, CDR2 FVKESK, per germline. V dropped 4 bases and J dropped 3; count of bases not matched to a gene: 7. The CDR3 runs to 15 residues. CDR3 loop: CASSPRQGIYTEAFF. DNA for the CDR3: TGTGCCAGCAGCCCCCGACAGGGGATATACACTGAAGCTTTCTTT.